This entry describes one TCR beta chain. The antigen remains undetermined. This entry is derived from a study of OX40 agonist ivuxolimab in advanced cancers. Overall study: The dose of intravenous ivuxolimab that patients received every 2 weeks ranged from 0.01 to 10 mg/kg. Averaging 60 years in age, with a range of roughly 23 to 80, the cohort was around 83% male.

Whole-study findings and limits: Expanded peripheral T cells had an undetermined antigen specificity. CD4+ T cells averaged fewer expanded clones than CD8+ T cells.

CDR3 size: 14 residues. CDR1 is MNHNY, CDR2 SVGAGI, per germline (reference sequence). Trimming removed 4 bases from V and 4 bases from J, with 12 bases in between. Repertoires were generated with immunoSEQ multiplex PCR, while TCRdb's copy carries only in-frame clones and drops some. The table includes 70,000 to 95,000 clones, roughly 87% detected once. Sample: CD4+ or CD8+ T cells sorted from blood, taken in a trial of the OX40 agonist ivuxolimab. This clonotype originated in an adult with an advanced solid tumor such as melanoma, head and neck, liver or kidney cancer. This chain joins TRBV6-6 and TRBJ2-3; D might be TRBD2 (5 bases). The CDR3 DNA sequence: TGTGCCAGCAGTTCCCCTCGGGGTCCAGATACGCAGTATTTT. This translates into CASSSPRGPDTQYF.